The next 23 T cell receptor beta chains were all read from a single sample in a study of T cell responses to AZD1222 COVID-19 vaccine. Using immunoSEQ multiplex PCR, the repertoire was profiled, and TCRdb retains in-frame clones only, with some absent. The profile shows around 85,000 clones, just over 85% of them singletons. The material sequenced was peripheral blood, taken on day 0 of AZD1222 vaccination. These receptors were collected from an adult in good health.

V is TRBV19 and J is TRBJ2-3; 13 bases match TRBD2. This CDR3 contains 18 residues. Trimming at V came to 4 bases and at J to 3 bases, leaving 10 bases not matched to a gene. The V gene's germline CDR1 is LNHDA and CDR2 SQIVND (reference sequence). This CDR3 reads CASSKGTSGVGATDTQYF. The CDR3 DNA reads TGTGCCAGTAGTAAAGGGACTAGCGGGGTCGGTGCGACAGATACGCAGTATTTT.

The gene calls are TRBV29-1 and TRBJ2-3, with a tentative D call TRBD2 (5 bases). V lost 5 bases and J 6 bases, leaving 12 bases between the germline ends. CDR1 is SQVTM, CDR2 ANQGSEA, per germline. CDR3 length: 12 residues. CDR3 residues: CSVSSGEDTQYF. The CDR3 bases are TGCAGCGTTTCGAGCGGTGAGGATACGCAGTATTTT.

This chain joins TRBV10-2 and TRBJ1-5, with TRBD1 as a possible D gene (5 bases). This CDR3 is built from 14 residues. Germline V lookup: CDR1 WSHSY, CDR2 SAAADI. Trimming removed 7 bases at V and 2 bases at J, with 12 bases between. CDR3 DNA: TGCGCCAGCAACCAGGGCGATCGCAATCAGCCCCAGCATTTT. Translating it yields CASNQGDRNQPQHF.

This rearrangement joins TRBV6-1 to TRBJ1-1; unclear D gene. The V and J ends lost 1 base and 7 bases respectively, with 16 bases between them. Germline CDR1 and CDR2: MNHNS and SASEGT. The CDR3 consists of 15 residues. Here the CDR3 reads CASSEVRRLSGEAFF. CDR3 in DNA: TGTGCCAGCAGTGAAGTCCGCCGACTATCTGGTGAAGCTTTCTTT.

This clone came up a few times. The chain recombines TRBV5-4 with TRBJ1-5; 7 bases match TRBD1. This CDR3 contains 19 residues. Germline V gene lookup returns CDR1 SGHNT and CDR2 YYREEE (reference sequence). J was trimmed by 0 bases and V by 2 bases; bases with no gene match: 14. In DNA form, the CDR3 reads TGTGCCAGCAGCTTCCGGACAGGTCGACGGGGGTATAGCAATCAGCCCCAGCATTTT. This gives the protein CASSFRTGRRGYSNQPQHF.

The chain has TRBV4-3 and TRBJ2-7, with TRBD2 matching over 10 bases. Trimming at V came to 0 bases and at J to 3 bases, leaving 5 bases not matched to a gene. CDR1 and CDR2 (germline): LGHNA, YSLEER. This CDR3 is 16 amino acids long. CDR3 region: CASSQDIPSGSYEQYF. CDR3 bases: TGCGCCAGCAGCCAAGATATCCCTAGCGGGAGCTACGAGCAGTACTTC.

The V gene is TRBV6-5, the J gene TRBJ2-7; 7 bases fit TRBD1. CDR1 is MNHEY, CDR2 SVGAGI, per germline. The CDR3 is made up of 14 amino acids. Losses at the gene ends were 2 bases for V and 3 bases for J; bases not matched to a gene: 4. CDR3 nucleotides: TGTGCCAGCAGTTACGGGACAGAGGACTACGAGCAGTACTTC. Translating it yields CASSYGTEDYEQYF.

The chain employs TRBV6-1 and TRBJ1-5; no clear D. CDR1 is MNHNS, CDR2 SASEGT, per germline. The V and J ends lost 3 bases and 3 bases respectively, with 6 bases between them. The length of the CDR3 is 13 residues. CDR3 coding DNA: TGTGCCAGCAGTGATCTGGCCAATCAGCCCCAGCATTTT. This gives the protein CASSDLANQPQHF.

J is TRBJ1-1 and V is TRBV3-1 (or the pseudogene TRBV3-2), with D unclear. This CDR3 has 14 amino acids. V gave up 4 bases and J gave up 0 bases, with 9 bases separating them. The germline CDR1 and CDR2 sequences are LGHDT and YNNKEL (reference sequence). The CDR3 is CASSLRIMNTEAFF. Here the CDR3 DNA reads TGTGCCAGCAGCCTCCGCATAATGAACACTGAAGCTTTCTTT.

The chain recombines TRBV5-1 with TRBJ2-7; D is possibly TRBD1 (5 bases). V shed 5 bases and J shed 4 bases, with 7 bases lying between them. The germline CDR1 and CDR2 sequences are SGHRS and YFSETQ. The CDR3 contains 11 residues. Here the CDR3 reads CASRGLYEQYF. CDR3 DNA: TGCGCCAGCAGGGGGCTTTACGAGCAGTACTTC.

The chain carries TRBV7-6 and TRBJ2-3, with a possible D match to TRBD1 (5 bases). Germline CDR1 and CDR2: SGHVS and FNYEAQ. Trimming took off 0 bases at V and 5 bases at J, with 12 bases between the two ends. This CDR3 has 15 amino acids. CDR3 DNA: TGTGCCAGCAGCTTAGCAAGACAGCGCCTAGATACGCAGTATTTT. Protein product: CASSLARQRLDTQYF. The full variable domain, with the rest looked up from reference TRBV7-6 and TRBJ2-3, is GAGVSQSPRYKVTKRGQDVALRCDPISGHVSLYWYRQALGQGPEFLTYFNYEAQQDKSGLPNDRFSAERPEGSISTLTIQRTEQRDSAMYRCASSLARQRLDTQYFGPGTRLTVL.

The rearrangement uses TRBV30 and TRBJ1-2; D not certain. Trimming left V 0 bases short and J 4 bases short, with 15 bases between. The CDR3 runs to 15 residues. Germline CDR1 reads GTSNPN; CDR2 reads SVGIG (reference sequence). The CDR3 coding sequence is TGTGCCTGGAGTGTACGAGGCAGGTCTTCCTATGGCTACACCTTC. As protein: CAWSVRGRSSYGYTF.

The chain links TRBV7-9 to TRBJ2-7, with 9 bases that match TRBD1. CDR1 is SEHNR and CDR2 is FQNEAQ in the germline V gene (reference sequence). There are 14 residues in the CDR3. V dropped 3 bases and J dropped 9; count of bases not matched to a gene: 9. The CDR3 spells CASSLGQGPTGQYF. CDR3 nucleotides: TGTGCCAGCAGCTTGGGACAGGGCCCCACCGGGCAGTACTTC. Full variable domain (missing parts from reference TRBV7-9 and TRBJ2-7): DTGVSQNPRHKITKRGQNVTFRCDPISEHNRLYWYRQTLGQGPEFLTYFQNEAQLEKSRLLSDRFSAERPKGSFSTLEIQRTEQGDSAMYLCASSLGQGPTGQYFGPGTRLTVT.

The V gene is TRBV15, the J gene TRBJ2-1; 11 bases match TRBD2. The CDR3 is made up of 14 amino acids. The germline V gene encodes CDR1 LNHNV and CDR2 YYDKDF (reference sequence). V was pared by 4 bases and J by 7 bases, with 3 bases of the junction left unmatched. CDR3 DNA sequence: TGTGCCACCAGCACACTAGCGGGAGTGAATGAGCAGTTCTTC. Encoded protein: CATSTLAGVNEQFF.

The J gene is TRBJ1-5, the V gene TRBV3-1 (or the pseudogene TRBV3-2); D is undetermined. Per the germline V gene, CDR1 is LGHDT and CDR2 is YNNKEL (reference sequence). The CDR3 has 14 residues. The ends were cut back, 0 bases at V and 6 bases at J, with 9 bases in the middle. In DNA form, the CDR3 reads TGTGCCAGCAGCCAAGATTTCGCCGTTCAGCCCCAGCATTTT. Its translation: CASSQDFAVQPQHF.

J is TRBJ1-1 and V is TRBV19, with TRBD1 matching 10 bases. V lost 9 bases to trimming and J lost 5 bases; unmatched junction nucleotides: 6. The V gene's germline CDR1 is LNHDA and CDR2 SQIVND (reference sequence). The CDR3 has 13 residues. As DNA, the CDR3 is TGTGCCAGCGCCTGGACAGGGGGAACTGAAGCTTTCTTT. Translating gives CASAWTGGTEAFF.

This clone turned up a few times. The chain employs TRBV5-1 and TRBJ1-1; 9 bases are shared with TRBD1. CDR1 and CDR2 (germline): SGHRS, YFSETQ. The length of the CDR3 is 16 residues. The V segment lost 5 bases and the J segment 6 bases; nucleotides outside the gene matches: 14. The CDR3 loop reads CASRRTGDRQGAEAFF. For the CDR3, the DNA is TGCGCCAGCAGGAGGACAGGGGATCGTCAGGGGGCTGAAGCTTTCTTT. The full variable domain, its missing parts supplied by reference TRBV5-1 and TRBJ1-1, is KAGVTQTPRYLIKTRGQQVTLSCSPISGHRSVSWYQQTPGQGLQFLFEYFSETQRNKGNFPGRFSGRQFSNSRSEMNVSTLELGDSALYLCASRRTGDRQGAEAFFGQGTRLTVV.

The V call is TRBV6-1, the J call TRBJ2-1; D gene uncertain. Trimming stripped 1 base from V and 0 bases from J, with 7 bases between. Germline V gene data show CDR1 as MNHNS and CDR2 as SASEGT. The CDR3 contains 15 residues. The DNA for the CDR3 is TGTGCCAGCAGTGAAGATGGAAGCTCCTACAATGAGCAGTTCTTC. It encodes CASSEDGSSYNEQFF.

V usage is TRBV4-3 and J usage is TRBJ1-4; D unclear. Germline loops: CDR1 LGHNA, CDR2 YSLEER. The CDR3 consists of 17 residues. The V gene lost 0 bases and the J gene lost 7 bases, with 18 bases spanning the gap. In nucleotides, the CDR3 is TGCGCCAGCAGCCAAGACACGGGAAGGGCCTGGGGTGAAAAACTGTTTTTT. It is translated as CASSQDTGRAWGEKLFF.

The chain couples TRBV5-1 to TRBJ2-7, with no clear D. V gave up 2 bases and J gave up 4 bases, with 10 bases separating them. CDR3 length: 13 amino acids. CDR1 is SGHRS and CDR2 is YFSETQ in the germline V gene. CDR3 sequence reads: CASSFQEQYEQYF. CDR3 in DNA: TGCGCCAGCAGCTTTCAGGAACAGTACGAGCAGTACTTC.

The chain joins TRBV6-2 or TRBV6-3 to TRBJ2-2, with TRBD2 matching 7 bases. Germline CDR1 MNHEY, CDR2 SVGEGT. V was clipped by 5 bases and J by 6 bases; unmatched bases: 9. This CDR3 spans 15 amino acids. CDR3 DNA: TGTGCCAGCAGTCATAGACTAGCAGAGGCCGGGGAGCTGTTTTTT. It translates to CASSHRLAEAGELFF.

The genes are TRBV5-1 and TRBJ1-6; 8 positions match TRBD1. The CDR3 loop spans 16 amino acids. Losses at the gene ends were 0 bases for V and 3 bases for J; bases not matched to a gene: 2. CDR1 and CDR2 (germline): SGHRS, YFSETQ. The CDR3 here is CASSLVGQGYNSPLHF. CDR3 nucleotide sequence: TGCGCCAGCAGCTTGGTCGGACAGGGCTATAATTCACCCCTCCACTTT.

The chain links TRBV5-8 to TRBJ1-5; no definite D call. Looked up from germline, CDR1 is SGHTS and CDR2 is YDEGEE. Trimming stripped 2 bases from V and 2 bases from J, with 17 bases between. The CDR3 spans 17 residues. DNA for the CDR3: TGTGCCAGCAGCTTCCAGGTCTCAATTGGGGGCAATCAGCCCCAGCATTTT. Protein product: CASSFQVSIGGNQPQHF.